This is a list of T cell receptor beta chains from one sample in a study of cytomegalovirus exposure and HLA in healthy donors. Repertoires were generated with immunoSEQ multiplex PCR, while TCRdb's copy carries only in-frame clones and drops some. The table has 90,000 to 150,000 clones, more than 75% seen once; the top ten hold under 2.5%. Input material: PBMCs. The receptors were gathered from a woman aged 30 to 39 in good health and CMV-seronegative. Both conserved end residues are part of each CDR3. A D gene is named only where the DNA matches it firmly. Size is stated for part of the rows, as once, few or many counts, or as a class when the clone is expanded.

CASSLVLAGGTDTQYF,TGTGCCAGCAGCTTAGTACTAGCGGGGGGCACAGATACGCAGTATTTT,-,TRBV13,TRBJ2-3,TRBD2
CASSVGLAGARDTQYF,TGTGCCAGCAGCGTAGGACTAGCGGGCGCCAGGGATACGCAGTATTTT,-,TRBV9,TRBJ2-3,TRBD2
CASRDLQGATFF,TGTGCCAGCAGGGACCTACAGGGGGCGACTTTCTTT,-,TRBV6-1,TRBJ1-1,TRBD1
CASSVGRPSYEQYF,TGCGCCAGCAGTGTGGGCAGGCCGTCCTACGAGCAGTACTTC,-,TRBV10-2,TRBJ2-7,-
CASSSRTDAGQPQHF,TGTGCCAGCAGTTCCCGGACAGATGCGGGTCAGCCCCAGCATTTT,-,TRBV27,TRBJ1-5,-
CASSQEPLTGELFF,TGTGCCAGCAGCCAAGAACCACTCACCGGGGAGCTGTTTTTT,-,TRBV4-2,TRBJ2-2,-
CASSYSERGPGSPLHF,TGTGCCAGCAGTTACTCCGAGAGGGGGCCGGGATCACCCCTCCACTTT,-,TRBV6-6,TRBJ1-6,TRBD1
CASSLKGQGYTGELFF,TGTGCCAGCAGCTTAAAGGGACAGGGATACACCGGGGAGCTGTTTTTT,-,TRBV7-3,TRBJ2-2,TRBD1
CASSLVAGGTGELFF,TGCGCCAGCAGCTTGGTAGCGGGGGGCACCGGGGAGCTGTTTTTT,-,TRBV5-1,TRBJ2-2,TRBD2
CASSGRRGQDGNTIYF,TGTGCCAGCAGTGGACGAAGGGGGCAGGATGGAAACACCATATATTTT,-,TRBV6-1,TRBJ1-3,TRBD1
CSVESGGFGTQYF,TGCAGCGTTGAAAGCGGGGGCTTTGGGACCCAGTACTTC,-,TRBV29-1,TRBJ2-5,TRBD2
CASTRASSYEQYF,TGTGCCAGTACCAGGGCCTCCTCCTACGAGCAGTACTTC,-,TRBV2,TRBJ2-7,-
CASSPGTDLNEKLFF,TGCGCCAGCAGCCCCGGGACAGACCTTAATGAAAAACTGTTTTTT,-,TRBV5-1,TRBJ1-4,TRBD1
CASSADRVGEKLFF,TGCGCCAGCAGCGCGGACAGGGTTGGCGAAAAACTGTTTTTT,-,TRBV5-1,TRBJ1-4,TRBD1
CASSVGASTGETQYF,TGTGCCAGCAGCGTAGGCGCTAGCACCGGGGAGACCCAGTACTTC,once,TRBV9,TRBJ2-5,-
CASSLRGAGDAQYF,TGTGCCAGCAGCTTGCGGGGGGCCGGAGATGCGCAGTATTTT,-,TRBV5-1,TRBJ2-3,TRBD2
CASSFTGYGQETQYF,TGTGCCAGCAGCTTTACAGGGTACGGACAAGAGACCCAGTACTTC,-,TRBV11-3,TRBJ2-5,-
CASSGSRVYEQYF,TGTGCCAGCAGCGGCTCCAGGGTTTACGAGCAGTACTTC,-,TRBV11-3,TRBJ2-7,-
CASSWAGTEAFF,TGTGCCTCATCATGGGCGGGCACTGAAGCTTTCTTT,-,TRBV10-3,TRBJ1-1,-
CAAKDSRDYGYTF,TGTGCCGCCAAAGACAGTCGGGACTATGGCTACACCTTC,once,TRBV6-1,TRBJ1-2,-
CAWSTEDYGYTF,TGTGCCTGGAGTACTGAAGACTATGGCTACACCTTC,medium-sized,TRBV30,TRBJ1-2,-
CASSPLQGALSYGYTF,TGTGCCAGCAGCCCTCTACAGGGGGCATTGAGCTATGGCTACACCTTC,-,TRBV27,TRBJ1-2,TRBD1
CASSERTSGRVQYF,TGTGCCAGCAGCGAGAGGACTAGCGGGAGGGTTCAGTACTTC,-,TRBV7-8,TRBJ2-4,TRBD2
CASSQTVRRDRMGYEQYF,TGCGCCAGCAGCCAGACGGTCAGACGGGACAGGATGGGGTACGAGCAGTACTTC,-,TRBV4-1,TRBJ2-7,TRBD1